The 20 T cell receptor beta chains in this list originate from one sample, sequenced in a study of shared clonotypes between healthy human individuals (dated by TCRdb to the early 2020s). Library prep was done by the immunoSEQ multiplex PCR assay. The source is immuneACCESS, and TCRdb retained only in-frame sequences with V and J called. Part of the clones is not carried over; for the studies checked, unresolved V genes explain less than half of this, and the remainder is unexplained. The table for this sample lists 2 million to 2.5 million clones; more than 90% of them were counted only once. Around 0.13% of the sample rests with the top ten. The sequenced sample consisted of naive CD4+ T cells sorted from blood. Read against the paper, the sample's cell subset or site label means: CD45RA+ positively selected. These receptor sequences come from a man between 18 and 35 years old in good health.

CDR3 residues: CASRTGGFGEKLFF. In DNA, the CDR3 is TGTGCCAGCAGAACCGGGGGTTTCGGGGAAAAACTGTTTTTT. The rearrangement links TRBV2 to TRBJ1-4; perhaps TRBD1 as D (5 bases). V was pared by 6 bases and J by 8 bases, with 16 bases between. The CDR3 length is 14 residues. The germline V gene encodes CDR1 SNHLY and CDR2 FYNNEI.

Here the CDR3 DNA reads TGTGCCAGCAGTTTCGACAGGGTCATGAATTCACCCCTCCACTTT. The encoded protein is CASSFDRVMNSPLHF. The chain links TRBV6-1 to TRBJ1-6; 7 positions match TRBD1. CDR1 is MNHNS, CDR2 SASEGT, per germline. J gave up 7 bases and V 5 bases, and 8 bases lay outside the gene matches. The CDR3 loop spans 15 amino acids.

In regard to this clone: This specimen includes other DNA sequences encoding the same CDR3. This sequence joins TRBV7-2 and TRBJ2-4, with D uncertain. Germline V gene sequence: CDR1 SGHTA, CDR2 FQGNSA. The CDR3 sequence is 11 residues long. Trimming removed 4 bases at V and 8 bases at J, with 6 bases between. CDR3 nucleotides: TGTGCCAGCAGCTCCGGAGACATTCAGTACTTC. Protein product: CASSSGDIQYF.

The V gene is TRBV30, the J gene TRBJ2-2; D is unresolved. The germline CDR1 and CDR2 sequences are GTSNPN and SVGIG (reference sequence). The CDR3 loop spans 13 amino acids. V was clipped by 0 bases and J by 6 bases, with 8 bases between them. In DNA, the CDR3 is TGTGCCTGGAGTGTAGGAGTATCCGGGGAGCTGTTTTTT. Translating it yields CAWSVGVSGELFF. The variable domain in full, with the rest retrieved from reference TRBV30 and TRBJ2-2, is SQTIHQWPATLVQPVGSPLSLECTVEGTSNPNLYWYRQAAGRGLQLLFYSVGIGQISSEVPQNLSASRPQDRQFILSSKKLLLSDSGFYLCAWSVGVSGELFFGEGSRLTVL.

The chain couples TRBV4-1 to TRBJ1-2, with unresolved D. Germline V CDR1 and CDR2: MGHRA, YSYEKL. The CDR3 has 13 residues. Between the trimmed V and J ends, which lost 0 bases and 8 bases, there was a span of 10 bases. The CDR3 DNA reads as TGCGCCAGCAGCCAAGATGTTGGGGTGGGCTACACCTTC. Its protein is CASSQDVGVGYTF.

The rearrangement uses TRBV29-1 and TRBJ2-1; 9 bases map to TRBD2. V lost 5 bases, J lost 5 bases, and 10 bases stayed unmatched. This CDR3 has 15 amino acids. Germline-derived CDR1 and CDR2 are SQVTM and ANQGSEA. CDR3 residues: CSVLVAGEGHNEQFF. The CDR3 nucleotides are TGCAGCGTTCTTGTAGCGGGAGAAGGGCACAATGAGCAGTTCTTC.

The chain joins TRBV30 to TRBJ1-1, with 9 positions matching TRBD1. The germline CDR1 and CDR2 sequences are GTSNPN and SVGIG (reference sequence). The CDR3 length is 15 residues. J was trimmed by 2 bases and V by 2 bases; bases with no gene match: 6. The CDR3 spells CAWSPWGQGNTEAFF. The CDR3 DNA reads TGTGCCTGGAGTCCTTGGGGACAGGGCAACACTGAAGCTTTCTTT.

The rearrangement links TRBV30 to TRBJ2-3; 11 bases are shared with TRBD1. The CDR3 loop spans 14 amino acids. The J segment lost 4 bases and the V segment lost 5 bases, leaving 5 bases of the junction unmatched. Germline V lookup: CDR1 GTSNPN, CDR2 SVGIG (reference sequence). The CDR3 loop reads CAWQGQGGPDTQYF. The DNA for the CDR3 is TGTGCCTGGCAGGGACAGGGGGGACCAGATACGCAGTATTTT. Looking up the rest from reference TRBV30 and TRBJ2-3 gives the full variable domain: SQTIHQWPATLVQPVGSPLSLECTVEGTSNPNLYWYRQAAGRGLQLLFYSVGIGQISSEVPQNLSASRPQDRQFILSSKKLLLSDSGFYLCAWQGQGGPDTQYFGPGTRLTVL.

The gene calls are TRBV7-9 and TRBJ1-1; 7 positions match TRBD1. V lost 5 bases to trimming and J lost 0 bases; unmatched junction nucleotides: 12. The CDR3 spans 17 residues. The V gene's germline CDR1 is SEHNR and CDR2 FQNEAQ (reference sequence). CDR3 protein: CASSPLRDRNLNTEAFF. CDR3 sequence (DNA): TGTGCCAGCAGCCCATTACGGGACAGAAACTTGAACACTGAAGCTTTCTTT.

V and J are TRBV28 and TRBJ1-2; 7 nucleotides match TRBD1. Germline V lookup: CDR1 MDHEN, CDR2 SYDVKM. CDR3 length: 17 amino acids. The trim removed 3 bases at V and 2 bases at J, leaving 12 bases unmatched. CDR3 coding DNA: TGTGCCAGCAGTTTGTACTTTGCGGGACAGTCAAACTATGGCTACACCTTC. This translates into CASSLYFAGQSNYGYTF.

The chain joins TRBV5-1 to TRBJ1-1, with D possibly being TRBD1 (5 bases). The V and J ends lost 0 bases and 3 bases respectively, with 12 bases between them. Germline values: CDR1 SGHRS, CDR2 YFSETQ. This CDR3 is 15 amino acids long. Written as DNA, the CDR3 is TGCGCCAGCAGCTTGGTTCAGGGTACGTACACTGAAGCTTTCTTT. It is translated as CASSLVQGTYTEAFF.

CDR3 in amino acids: CAISGNLGEQFF. Written as DNA, the CDR3 is TGTGCCATCAGTGGAAATCTTGGGGAGCAGTTCTTC. The rearrangement links TRBV10-3 to TRBJ2-1; D is unclear. Germline V gene sequence: CDR1 ENHRY, CDR2 SYGVKD. CDR3 length: 12 amino acids. Trimming shortened V by 4 bases and J by 10 bases, and 11 bases separated the two germline ends.

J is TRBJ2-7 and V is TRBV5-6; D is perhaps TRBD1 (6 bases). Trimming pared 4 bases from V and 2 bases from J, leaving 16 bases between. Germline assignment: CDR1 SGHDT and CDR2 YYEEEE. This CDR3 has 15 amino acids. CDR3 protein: CASSPPWGQPYEQYF. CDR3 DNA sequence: TGTGCCAGCAGCCCCCCCTGGGGGCAACCCTACGAGCAGTACTTC.

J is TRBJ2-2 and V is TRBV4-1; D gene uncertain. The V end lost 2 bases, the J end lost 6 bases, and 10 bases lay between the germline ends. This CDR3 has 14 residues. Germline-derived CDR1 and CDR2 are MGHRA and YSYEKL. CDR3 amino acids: CASSQTSRAGELFF. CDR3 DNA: TGCGCCAGCAGCCAAACGTCCCGGGCCGGGGAGCTGTTTTTT.

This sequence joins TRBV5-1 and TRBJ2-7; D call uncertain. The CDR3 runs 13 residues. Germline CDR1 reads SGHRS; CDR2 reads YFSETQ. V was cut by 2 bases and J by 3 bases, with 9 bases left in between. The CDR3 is CASSFGRVYEQYF. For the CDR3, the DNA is TGCGCCAGCAGCTTCGGCAGAGTCTACGAGCAGTACTTC.

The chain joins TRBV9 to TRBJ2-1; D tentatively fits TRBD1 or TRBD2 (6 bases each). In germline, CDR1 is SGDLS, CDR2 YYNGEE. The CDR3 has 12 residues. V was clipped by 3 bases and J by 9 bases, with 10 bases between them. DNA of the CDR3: TGTGCCAGCAGCGCGAGGGGGGTTGAGCAGTTCTTC. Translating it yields CASSARGVEQFF. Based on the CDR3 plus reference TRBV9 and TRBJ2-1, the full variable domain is DSGVTQTPKHLITATGQRVTLRCSPRSGDLSVYWYQQSLDQGLQFLIQYYNGEERAKGNILERFSAQQFPDLHSELNLSSLELGDSALYFCASSARGVEQFFGPGTRLTVL.

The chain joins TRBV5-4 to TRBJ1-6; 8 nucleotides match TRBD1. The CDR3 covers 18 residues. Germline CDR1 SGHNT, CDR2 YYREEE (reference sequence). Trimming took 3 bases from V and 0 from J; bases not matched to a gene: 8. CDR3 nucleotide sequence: TGTGCCAGCAGCTGGAGGACAGGGCCGAGCTCCTATAATTCACCCCTCCACTTT. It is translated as CASSWRTGPSSYNSPLHF.

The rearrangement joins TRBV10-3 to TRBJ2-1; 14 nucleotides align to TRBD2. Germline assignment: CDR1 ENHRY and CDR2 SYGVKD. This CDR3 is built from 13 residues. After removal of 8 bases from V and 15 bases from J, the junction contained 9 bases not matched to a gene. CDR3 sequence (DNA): TGTGCCATCGAGGGGACAGGGACTAGCGGGAGGTTCTTC. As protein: CAIEGTGTSGRFF.

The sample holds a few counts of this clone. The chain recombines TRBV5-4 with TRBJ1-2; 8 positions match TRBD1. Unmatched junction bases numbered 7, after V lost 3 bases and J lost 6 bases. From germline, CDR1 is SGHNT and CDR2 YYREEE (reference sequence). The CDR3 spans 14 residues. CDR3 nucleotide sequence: TGTGCCAGCAGCTCAGACAGGGGAGTCCATGGCTACACCTTC. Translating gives CASSSDRGVHGYTF. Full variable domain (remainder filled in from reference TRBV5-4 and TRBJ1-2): ETGVTQSPTHLIKTRGQQVTLRCSSQSGHNTVSWYQQALGQGPQFIFQYYREEENGRGNFPPRFSGLQFPNYSSELNVNALELDDSALYLCASSSDRGVHGYTFGSGTRLTVV.

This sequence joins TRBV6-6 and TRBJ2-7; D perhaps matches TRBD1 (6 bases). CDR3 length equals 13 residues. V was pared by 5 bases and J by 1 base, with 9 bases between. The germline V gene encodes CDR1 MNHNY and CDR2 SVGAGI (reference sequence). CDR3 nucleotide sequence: TGTGCCAGCAGTCGGACAGCATCCTACGAGCAGTACTTC. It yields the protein CASSRTASYEQYF.